This paragraph reports one T cell receptor beta chain. Its antigen is undetermined. In the PCR, 60 Vbeta and 13 Jbeta primers were used. Sequencing used immunoSEQ multiplex PCR; TCRdb keeps in-frame clones, though not all of them. Found here are a few hundred thousand clones, 85% to 95% of them singletons; the top ten hold 1.7%. This sample is drawn from a study of cytomegalovirus exposure and HLA in healthy donors. Overall study: Roughly 180 million T cells yielded 117 million unique TCR beta sequences, as an earlier analysis found.

Study results and limitations: Per a later analysis, HLA-associated TCR beta chains showed more clonal expansion than other, equally common TCR beta chains. High specificity and sensitivity for cytomegalovirus status were reported for the classifier.

The material sequenced was PBMCs. The receptor was isolated from a girl aged 2 to 9 in good health and CMV-seronegative.

CDR3: CASSLLQGIISGANVLTF. The CDR3 DNA reads as TGTGCCAGCAGCTTGTTGCAGGGGATCATCTCTGGGGCCAACGTCCTGACTTTC. The chain is built from TRBV5-6 and TRBJ2-6; tentative D call: TRBD1 (6 bases). Per the germline V gene, CDR1 is SGHDT and CDR2 is YYEEEE. Deletions cut 1 base from V and 0 bases from J, with 14 bases between. The CDR3 extends over 18 amino acids. The entire variable domain, with the rest obtained from reference TRBV5-6 and TRBJ2-6, is as follows: DAGVTQSPTHLIKTRGQQVTLRCSPKSGHDTVSWYQQALGQGPQFIFQYYEEEERQRGNFPDRFSGHQFPNYSSELNVNALLLGDSALYLCASSLLQGIISGANVLTFGAGSRLTVL.